The 19 T cell receptor beta chains below all came from one sample that was sequenced in a study of T-cell memory formation after mild COVID-19. TCRdb independently ran MiXCR on the 5' RACE reads; one entry per CDR3 protein. The sample has around 150,000 distinct CDR3 sequences; around a tenth are singletons. The sequencing input was PBMCs or a T cell subset sorted from them (not recorded which). These receptors all stem from a man between 18 and 35 years old who had mild COVID-19 (a few samples of this study predate the infection). Cell type and time point are not known.

In its sample, this clonotype was seen a few times. The chain has TRBV5-6 and TRBJ2-3, with 9 bases lining up with TRBD1. CDR3 length: 15 residues. V was clipped by 2 bases and J by 6 bases; unmatched bases: 7. Germline V CDR1 and CDR2: SGHDT, YYEEEE. This chain's CDR3 is CASSFRDRDPDTQYF. For the CDR3, the DNA is TGTGCCAGCAGCTTCCGGGACAGGGACCCGGATACGCAGTATTTT.

The chain combines TRBV13 with TRBJ2-7, with 8 nucleotides matching TRBD1. The CDR3 covers 14 residues. J gave up 8 bases and V 6 bases, and 12 bases lay outside the gene matches. Germline assignment: CDR1 PRHDT and CDR2 FYEKMQ (reference sequence). In DNA, the CDR3 is TGTGCCAGCAGACGCGGACAGGGTAAGAATCAGCAGTACGTC. Translation gives CASRRGQGKNQQYV.

There are a few counts of this clonotype. The chain joins TRBV3-1 to TRBJ2-1; D unresolved. V lost 0 bases to trimming and J lost 1 base, with 7 bases between them. The CDR3 runs 15 residues. CDR1 is LGHDT and CDR2 is YNNKEL in the germline V gene (reference sequence). CDR3 sequence (DNA): TGTGCCAGCAGCCAAGATCCGTATTCCTACAATGAGCAGTTCTTC. It yields the protein CASSQDPYSYNEQFF.

In this sample, this clonotype turned up many times. The chain recombines TRBV5-1 with TRBJ2-5; possibly TRBD1 for D (6 bases). Germline V gene data show CDR1 as SGHRS and CDR2 as YFSETQ. The CDR3 sequence is 14 residues long. The V gene lost 7 bases and the J gene lost 0 bases, with 13 bases spanning the gap. The CDR3 here is CASAEQGDQETQYF. Here the CDR3 DNA reads TGCGCCAGCGCAGAACAGGGAGACCAAGAGACCCAGTACTTC.

V is TRBV12-3 or TRBV12-4 and J is TRBJ2-3, with D possibly matching TRBD2 (6 bases). Trimming pared 6 bases from V and 4 bases from J, leaving 17 bases between. This CDR3 contains 15 residues. Written as DNA, the CDR3 is TGTGCCAGCAGGGTGGCCCCCCGCGGGGCAGATACGCAGTATTTT. Translating it yields CASRVAPRGADTQYF.

Only a few counts were recorded for this clonotype. The genes are TRBV20-1 and TRBJ2-5, with 7 bases matching TRBD2. Trimming cost V 5 bases and J 5 bases; bases outside gene matches: 14. The CDR3 loop spans 15 amino acids. Looked up from germline, CDR1 is DFQATT and CDR2 is SNEGSKA (reference sequence). The CDR3 DNA reads as TGCAGTGCTGATCCTAGTGACCGGGGAGGGGAGACCCAGTACTTC. This translates into CSADPSDRGGETQYF.

This clonotype occurred many times. The chain uses TRBV6-5 and TRBJ2-7, with D maybe TRBD2 (5 bases). Per the germline V gene, CDR1 is MNHEY and CDR2 is SVGAGI. The V and J ends lost 2 bases and 4 bases respectively, with 15 bases between them. CDR3 length: 15 amino acids. The CDR3 sequence: CASSYRTGYSYEQYV. The CDR3 DNA sequence: TGTGCCAGCAGTTACCGGACTGGCTATTCTTACGAGCAGTACGTC.

This clonotype has a handful of counts. The chain combines TRBV20-1 with TRBJ2-1; D possibly uses TRBD1 or TRBD2 (6 bases each). Trimming stripped 2 bases from V and 7 bases from J, with 15 bases between. The CDR3 contains 14 residues. CDR1 and CDR2 from the germline V gene are DFQATT and SNEGSKA (reference sequence). Here the CDR3 reads CSARREGGRNEQFF. DNA for the CDR3: TGCAGTGCTAGACGAGAGGGGGGCCGGAATGAGCAGTTCTTC.

This clonotype showed up just a few times. This chain links TRBV20-1 with TRBJ1-1; no clear D gene. The CDR3 totals 12 residues. CDR1 DFQATT and CDR2 SNEGSKA come from the germline V gene (reference sequence). V gave up 6 bases and J gave up 0 bases, with 8 bases separating them. The CDR3 spells CSAVTMNTEAFF. The CDR3 bases are TGCAGTGCCGTAACAATGAACACTGAAGCTTTCTTT.

This clonotype was detected many times. The rearrangement uses TRBV19 and TRBJ1-1, with D perhaps matching TRBD1 (5 bases). In germline, CDR1 is LNHDA, CDR2 SQIVND (reference sequence). The CDR3 runs to 14 residues. V was pared by 9 bases and J by 3 bases, with 17 bases between. The CDR3 loop reads CASRSDSMYTEAFF. The CDR3 nucleotides read TGTGCCAGCAGATCTGACAGCATGTACACTGAAGCTTTCTTT.

Only a few counts were recorded for this clonotype. The chain uses TRBV9 and TRBJ1-2, with D unclear. V gave up 3 bases and J gave up 8 bases, with 17 bases separating them. The CDR3 has 14 amino acids. Per the germline V gene, CDR1 is SGDLS and CDR2 is YYNGEE. The CDR3 DNA reads TGTGCCAGCAGCGCCAGACCAGGACCCCTGGGCTACACCTTC. Amino acid sequence: CASSARPGPLGYTF.

The chain has TRBV10-3 and TRBJ2-7; the match to TRBD1 covers 9 bases. J was trimmed by 9 bases and V by 5 bases; bases with no gene match: 5. The CDR3 is 12 residues long. The germline V gene has CDR1 ENHRY and CDR2 SYGVKD. The CDR3 coding sequence is TGTGCCATCAGTTGGGACAGGGAAAGGCAGTACGTC. Amino acid sequence: CAISWDRERQYV.

This clonotype was counted only a few times. This chain joins TRBV20-1 and TRBJ2-5, with D perhaps being TRBD1 or TRBD2 (5 bases each). The CDR3 is 13 amino acids. V lost 7 bases and J lost 2, with 14 bases in between. In germline, CDR1 is DFQATT, CDR2 SNEGSKA (reference sequence). CDR3 DNA sequence: TGCAGTGTTTTCCGAGGGGAGCAAGAGACCCAGTACTTC. Translation: CSVFRGEQETQYF.

This clonotype was counted at least ten times. J is TRBJ2-5 and V is TRBV7-2; 7 nucleotides align to TRBD2. Trimming cost V 3 bases and J 5 bases; bases outside gene matches: 12. There are 16 residues in the CDR3. The germline V gene encodes CDR1 SGHTA and CDR2 FQGNSA. The CDR3 bases are TGTGCCAGCAGCTTTGAGTCGACGGGGGGTGGGGAGACCCAGTACTTC. Protein: CASSFESTGGGETQYF. The variable domain in full, with the rest retrieved from reference TRBV7-2 and TRBJ2-5, is GAGVSQSPSNKVTEKGKDVELRCDPISGHTALYWYRQSLGQGLEFLIYFQGNSAPDKSGLPSDRFSAERTGGSVSTLTIQRTQQEDSAVYLCASSFESTGGGETQYFGPGTRLLVL.

The J gene is TRBJ2-5, the V gene TRBV4-3; the D is unclear. V lost 1 base and J 7 bases, leaving 13 bases between the germline ends. The germline gives CDR1 LGHNA, CDR2 YSLEER. The CDR3 length is 14 residues. CDR3 nucleotide sequence: TGCGCCAGCAGCCAAGTCCCCGCCTCAAGGACCCAGTACTTC. Translated: CASSQVPASRTQYF.

This chain links TRBV7-7 with TRBJ2-3; 7 bases are shared with TRBD1. After removal of 4 bases from V and 0 bases from J, the junction contained 4 bases not matched to a gene. Looked up from germline, CDR1 is SSHAT and CDR2 is FNYEAQ (reference sequence). This CDR3 contains 15 residues. This chain's CDR3 is CASSYRGLSTDTQYF. DNA of the CDR3: TGTGCCAGCAGCTACAGGGGCCTTAGCACAGATACGCAGTATTTT. Based on the CDR3 plus reference TRBV7-7 and TRBJ2-3, the full variable domain is GAGVSQSPRYKVTKRGQDVTLRCDPISSHATLYWYQQALGQGPEFLTYFNYEAQPDKSGLPSDRFSAERPEGSISTLTIQRTEQRDSAMYRCASSYRGLSTDTQYFGPGTRLTVL.

The chain employs TRBV5-1 and TRBJ1-1; D remains ambiguous. The germline CDR1 and CDR2 sequences are SGHRS and YFSETQ. This CDR3 is built from 12 residues. Between the trimmed V and J ends, which lost 0 bases and 4 bases, there was a span of 4 bases. CDR3 sequence: CASSLEFTEAFF. The CDR3 DNA reads as TGCGCCAGCAGCTTGGAATTCACTGAAGCTTTCTTT.

This clonotype was seen only once. This chain joins TRBV19 and TRBJ1-5, with D perhaps matching TRBD1 (6 bases). There are 12 residues in the CDR3. In germline, CDR1 is LNHDA, CDR2 SQIVND (reference sequence). The V end lost 7 bases, the J end lost 5 bases, and 9 bases lay between the germline ends. This chain's CDR3 is CASKQGYQPQHF. The CDR3 DNA is TGTGCCAGTAAACAGGGCTATCAGCCCCAGCATTTT.

This chain links TRBV21-1 with TRBJ2-6; the table assigns TRBD2, which was not confirmed against the DNA. TRBV21-1 represents a pseudogene. The CDR3 length is 19 residues. CDR3 residues: CASSASLAGVWSGANVLTF. As DNA, the CDR3 is TGTGCCAGCAGCGCTTCACTAGCGGGGGTTTGGTCTGGGGCCAACGTCCTGACTTTC.